This TCR beta chain was sequenced during a study of blood T cells in healthy people across ages. The study recruited healthy Caucasian donors from Russia who were aged about 6 to 90. Trimming took off 0 bases at V and 1 base at J, with 8 bases between the two ends. The germline gives CDR1 SGHDT, CDR2 YYEEEE. The CDR3 consists of 14 residues. Primed by a sample-barcoded 5' primer and a J-beta primer mix, a second PCR proceeded for 7 to 11 cycles. Tagging of each cDNA molecule was performed by a template-switch adaptor with 12 random nucleotides. TCRdb reanalysed the 5' RACE reads using MiXCR and keeps one entry per CDR3 protein. In the table there are about 640,000 distinct CDR3 sequences, roughly three fifths of which are singletons.

Sequenced input: blood. This chain connects TRBV5-6 to TRBJ2-7; no firm D call. This TCR was recovered from a man in his fifties or sixties in good health. CDR3 DNA: TGTGCCAGCAGCTTGGATGACGGATCCTACGAGCAGTACTTC. Encoded protein: CASSLDDGSYEQYF.